This section outlines one TCR beta chain sequence together with its context. Measured with immunoSEQ multiplex PCR; TCRdb has only the in-frame clones, and not every one. This sample has 130,000 to 150,000 clones, with approximately 86% found just once. This record comes from a study of cytomegalovirus exposure and HLA in healthy donors. Study in general: The same platform as the roughly 700 first-cohort repertoires was used for the roughly 130 validation repertoires, a later analysis reported.

Germline CDR1 and CDR2: MDHEN and SYDVKM. Trimming left V 2 bases short and J 4 bases short, with 4 bases between. The CDR3 extends over 12 amino acids. The material sequenced was PBMCs. The rearrangement uses TRBV28 and TRBJ2-3; D is undetermined. The TCR sequence derives from a woman in her late teens or twenties in good health and CMV-seropositive. CDR3 region: CASSLRSDTQYF. The CDR3 DNA sequence: TGTGCCAGCAGTTTACGGTCAGATACGCAGTATTTT.